One and the same sample provided the 29 T cell receptor beta chains below, sequenced in a study of identical twins. TCRdb ran MiXCR on the 5' RACE reads and lists one entry per CDR3 protein. The profile shows 1.5 million to 2 million distinct CDR3 sequences, less than 35% of them singletons. Sample: cord blood. The receptors come from a newborn girl in good health.

This clonotype was picked up a small number of times. The rearrangement uses TRBV2 and TRBJ2-3; TRBD1 might be the D (6 bases). Trimming shortened V by 11 bases and J by 2 bases, and 32 bases separated the two germline ends. Germline values: CDR1 SNHLY, CDR2 FYNNEI. The CDR3 sequence is 19 residues long. The CDR3 DNA is TGTGCCTGCTACCGGGCGACAGGAGACCAGGAGATGACCACAGATACGCAGTATTTT. This sequence encodes CACYRATGDQEMTTDTQYF.

This clonotype occurred a few times. The chain couples TRBV20-1 to TRBJ2-5; TRBD2 agrees at 11 bases. V shed 2 bases and J 2 bases; nucleotides not matched to a gene: 13. This CDR3 comprises 18 residues. Per germline, CDR1 DFQATT and CDR2 SNEGSKA (reference sequence). CDR3 sequence reads: CSARPRGTSGQIQETQYF. In DNA, the CDR3 is TGCAGTGCTAGACCCCGGGGGACTAGCGGACAAATACAAGAGACCCAGTACTTC.

The chain carries TRBV6-6 and TRBJ1-1, with TRBD1 as a possible D gene (5 bases). The V and J ends lost 6 bases and 1 base respectively, with 12 bases between them. CDR1 MNHNY and CDR2 SVGAGI come from the germline V gene (reference sequence). The CDR3 consists of 14 residues. The chain's CDR3 is CASSHGATNTEAFF. The CDR3 nucleotides are TGTGCCAGCAGCCACGGGGCGACGAACACTGAAGCTTTCTTT.

The chain carries TRBV15 and TRBJ2-2; D gene ambiguous. V lost 0 bases, J lost 5 bases, and 1 base lay in between. The length of the CDR3 is 12 residues. CDR1 and CDR2 (germline): LNHNV, YYDKDF (reference sequence). CDR3 protein: CATSRETGELFF. The CDR3 nucleotides are TGTGCCACCAGCAGAGAAACCGGGGAGCTGTTTTTT.

Only a few counts were recorded for this clonotype. J is TRBJ2-1 and V is TRBV25-1; the D gene is possibly TRBD1 (6 bases). The germline CDR1 and CDR2 sequences are MGHDK and SYGVNS. Trimming shortened V by 8 bases and J by 8 bases, and 13 bases separated the two germline ends. The CDR3 length is 12 residues. CDR3 sequence (DNA): TGTGCCAGCGGGGGCAGCTTACATGAGCAGTTCTTC. Translation: CASGGSLHEQFF.

V gene TRBV5-1 combines with J gene TRBJ2-5; 7 bases fit TRBD2. J gave up 2 bases and V 0 bases, and 7 bases lay outside the gene matches. Germline V lookup: CDR1 SGHRS, CDR2 YFSETQ. This CDR3 has 16 residues. The DNA of the CDR3 is TGCGCCAGCAGCTTGGTTGGACTAGGGAGACAAGAGACCCAGTACTTC. It specifies CASSLVGLGRQETQYF.

This clonotype has only a few counts. This chain connects TRBV7-9 to TRBJ2-3; weak D call: TRBD2 (6 bases). V lost 3 bases, J lost 0 bases, and 16 bases lay in between. This CDR3 region has 17 residues. Germline loops: CDR1 SEHNR, CDR2 FQNEAQ (reference sequence). The CDR3 is CASSFPRLAESTDTQYF. CDR3 nucleotides: TGTGCCAGCAGCTTCCCCAGATTAGCGGAAAGCACAGATACGCAGTATTTT.

This clonotype was seen a few times. The chain joins TRBV12-3 or TRBV12-4 to TRBJ2-7; D may correspond to TRBD1 or TRBD2 (6 bases each). This CDR3 region has 15 residues. The ends were cut back, 1 base at V and 7 bases at J, with 17 bases in the middle. The CDR3 protein is CASSLGGTISGEQYF. CDR3 nucleotides: TGTGCCAGCAGTTTAGGCGGGACAATCTCGGGGGAGCAGTACTTC.

The table lists this clonotype with a few counts. This chain uses TRBV7-2 with TRBJ1-4; D is undetermined. V lost 5 bases to trimming and J lost 3 bases, with 10 bases between them. This CDR3 contains 14 residues. Germline CDR1 and CDR2: SGHTA and FQGNSA. The CDR3 is CASSPSLANEKLFF. In nucleotides, the CDR3 is TGTGCCAGCAGCCCGAGTCTGGCTAATGAAAAACTGTTTTTT.

This clonotype was picked up a small number of times. The V and J genes are TRBV27 and TRBJ2-1, with TRBD2 identical over 16 bases. The CDR3 sequence is 19 residues long. Germline-derived CDR1 and CDR2 are MNHEY and SMNVEV (reference sequence). V dropped 1 base and J dropped 0; count of bases not matched to a gene: 3. The CDR3 nucleotides are TGTGCCAGCAGTTTATTGGGACTAGCGGGAGGGCTCTCCTACAATGAGCAGTTCTTC. Amino acids: CASSLLGLAGGLSYNEQFF.

The rearrangement uses TRBV20-1 and TRBJ2-7; TRBD2 aligns across 14 bases. V trimming: 5 bases; J trimming: 7 bases; junction bases outside the gene matches: 7. Germline V lookup: CDR1 DFQATT, CDR2 SNEGSKA (reference sequence). This CDR3 has 14 amino acids. The CDR3 DNA reads TGCAGTGCTTCGACTAGCGGGGGGGGCAATGAGCAGTACTTC. Its protein product is CSASTSGGGNEQYF.

This chain joins TRBV27 and TRBJ2-7; D gene uncertain. The CDR3 sequence is 13 residues long. Germline V CDR1 and CDR2: MNHEY, SMNVEV (reference sequence). Trimming left V 2 bases short and J 3 bases short, with 8 bases between. Here the CDR3 reads CASSLSPVYEQYF. The CDR3 nucleotides read TGTGCCAGCAGTTTAAGCCCAGTCTACGAGCAGTACTTC.

This chain connects TRBV6-6 to TRBJ2-1, with 9 bases that match TRBD2. There are 16 residues in the CDR3. Germline lookup yields CDR1 MNHNY and CDR2 SVGAGI (reference sequence). The V gene end was trimmed by 0 bases and the J gene end by 8 bases; junction bases not matched to a gene: 8. CDR3 sequence reads: CASSYSFPSGNDEQFF. CDR3 DNA sequence: TGTGCCAGCAGTTACTCTTTCCCTAGCGGGAACGATGAGCAGTTCTTC.

This clonotype was detected many times. The gene calls are TRBV11-2 and TRBJ2-1; 13 bases line up with TRBD2. V shed 5 bases, J shed 4 bases, and the junction held 8 bases outside the gene matches. This CDR3 is 17 amino acids long. Germline V gives CDR1 SGHAT, CDR2 FQNNGV. CDR3 DNA sequence: TGTGCCAGCAGCCCCCGACTAGCGGGGGGACCTTACAATGAGCAGTTCTTC. It yields the protein CASSPRLAGGPYNEQFF. The full variable domain, its missing parts supplied by reference TRBV11-2 and TRBJ2-1, is EAGVAQSPRYKIIEKRQSVAFWCNPISGHATLYWYQQILGQGPKLLIQFQNNGVVDDSQLPKDRFSAERLKGVDSTLKIQPAKLEDSAVYLCASSPRLAGGPYNEQFFGPGTRLTVL.

This clonotype was recorded many times. The chain joins TRBV29-1 to TRBJ2-1; TRBD2 matches at 10 bases. The germline V gene encodes CDR1 SQVTM and CDR2 ANQGSEA. J lost 14 bases, V lost 5 bases, and 9 bases had no gene match. The CDR3 contains 12 residues. The CDR3 bases are TGCAGCGTTCGTGAGCTAGCGGGAGTAGAGTTCTTC. It specifies CSVRELAGVEFF.

The table lists this clonotype with many counts. The V call is TRBV20-1, the J call TRBJ2-1; D possibly uses TRBD1 or TRBD2 (5 bases each). The germline V gene encodes CDR1 DFQATT and CDR2 SNEGSKA (reference sequence). Trimming pared 3 bases from V and 7 bases from J, leaving 16 bases between. CDR3 length: 14 residues. The CDR3, as DNA: TGCAGTGCTAGGTATCTAGGGACCAAAAATGAGCAGTTCTTC. Residues: CSARYLGTKNEQFF.

This clonotype was seen a few times. The chain employs TRBV4-1 and TRBJ2-1; maybe TRBD2 (6 bases). V was cut by 3 bases and J by 4 bases, with 16 bases left in between. The CDR3 is 16 amino acids. CDR1 MGHRA and CDR2 YSYEKL come from the germline V gene. The CDR3 DNA sequence: TGCGCCAGCAGCCATTCTAGCGACCTATCATACAATGAGCAGTTCTTC. Amino acid sequence: CASSHSSDLSYNEQFF.

V and J are TRBV12-3 or TRBV12-4 and TRBJ2-1, with 8 nucleotides matching TRBD2. V lost 3 bases to trimming and J lost 13 bases; unmatched junction nucleotides: 5. The CDR3 is made up of 12 amino acids. The CDR3 coding sequence is TGTGCCAGCAGTTTCCGGGGGGGGACCCAGTTCTTC. Protein: CASSFRGGTQFF.

This chain joins TRBV29-1 and TRBJ2-7, with TRBD2 matching 9 bases. CDR3 length equals 14 residues. CDR1 is SQVTM, CDR2 ANQGSEA, per germline. The V and J ends lost 4 bases and 7 bases, in that order; junction bases with no gene match: 11. The CDR3 nucleotides are TGCAGCGTTGGGCGGGGGGGTCCCTACAATGAGCAGTACTTC. The encoded protein is CSVGRGGPYNEQYF.

The chain couples TRBV7-9 to TRBJ2-7; D not certain. The CDR3 is made up of 13 amino acids. Trimming removed 2 bases at V and 3 bases at J, with 8 bases between. CDR1 is SEHNR, CDR2 FQNEAQ, per germline (reference sequence). The CDR3 DNA is TGTGCCAGCAGCTTAATGGGGATCTACGAGCAGTACTTC. This codes for CASSLMGIYEQYF.

Only a few counts were recorded for this clonotype. The CDR3 reads CSASGQGEYGYTF. The CDR3 nucleotides read TGCAGTGCTTCCGGACAGGGTGAATATGGCTACACCTTC. V and J are TRBV20-1 and TRBJ1-2, with TRBD1 matching over 8 bases. Unmatched junction bases numbered 7, after V lost 5 bases and J lost 5 bases. CDR3 size: 13 residues. Germline lookup yields CDR1 DFQATT and CDR2 SNEGSKA (reference sequence).

The chain couples TRBV24-1 to TRBJ2-3; 8 nucleotides align to TRBD2. CDR3 size: 19 residues. V was clipped by 3 bases and J by 3 bases; unmatched bases: 16. Germline V gives CDR1 KGHDR, CDR2 SFDVKD. CDR3 sequence: CATSDSSVRPTGGTDTQYF. CDR3 sequence (DNA): TGTGCCACCAGTGATAGTTCTGTCAGGCCCACGGGGGGGACAGATACGCAGTATTTT.

This chain connects TRBV2 to TRBJ2-1; D gene ambiguous. The length of the CDR3 is 15 residues. CDR1 is SNHLY, CDR2 FYNNEI, per germline. Trimming stripped 4 bases from V and 4 bases from J, with 14 bases between. DNA of the CDR3: TGTGCCAGCAGTGCCTCCGGACGGAAGTACAATGAGCAGTTCTTC. It is translated as CASSASGRKYNEQFF. The complete variable domain, with remaining parts taken from reference TRBV2 and TRBJ2-1, reads EPEVTQTPSHQVTQMGQEVILRCVPISNHLYFYWYRQILGQKVEFLVSFYNNEISEKSEIFDDQFSVERPDGSNFTLKIRSTKLEDSAMYFCASSASGRKYNEQFFGPGTRLTVL.

At least ten counts were recorded for this clonotype. The chain uses TRBV29-1 and TRBJ2-3; no clear D. The V end lost 8 bases, the J end lost 2 bases, and 20 bases lay between the germline ends. This CDR3 has 15 residues. Germline CDR1 reads SQVTM; CDR2 reads ANQGSEA. This CDR3 is CSTGRKGGNTDTQYF. CDR3 in DNA: TGCAGCACCGGCCGAAAGGGCGGAAACACAGATACGCAGTATTTT.

The CDR3 DNA reads TGTGCCAGCAGCCAAAACAGGGGGCTTAATAATTCACCCCTCCACTTT. This encodes CASSQNRGLNNSPLHF. The chain has TRBV3-1 and TRBJ1-6, with 9 bases that match TRBD1. The CDR3 runs 16 residues. Germline V lookup: CDR1 LGHDT, CDR2 YNNKEL (reference sequence). Unmatched junction bases numbered 4, after V lost 2 bases and J lost 5 bases.

The CDR3 nucleotides read TGTGCCGCCACAATGGCTGGGGGCTACACCTTC. As protein: CAATMAGGYTF. V and J are TRBV21-1 and TRBJ1-2. TRBV21-1 is classified as a pseudogene. The CDR3 loop spans 11 amino acids.

The sample holds a few counts of this clonotype. The chain is built from TRBV6-1 and TRBJ2-3, with D possibly called TRBD1 or TRBD2 (5 bases each). In germline, CDR1 is MNHNS, CDR2 SASEGT. V was clipped by 2 bases and J by 9 bases, with 15 bases between them. This CDR3 region has 14 residues. CDR3 protein: CASSEFRGASTQYF. In DNA form, the CDR3 reads TGTGCCAGCAGTGAATTCCGAGGGGCGTCCACGCAGTATTTT.

This clonotype has a count of ten or more. V and J are TRBV29-1 and TRBJ2-1, with 7 bases matching TRBD2. CDR1 and CDR2 from the germline V gene are SQVTM and ANQGSEA. This CDR3 region has 12 residues. Germline trimming cut 4 bases from V and 6 bases from J; bases unmatched to any gene: 3. CDR3 DNA: TGCAGCGTTGCTAAGCGGGGCAATGAGCAGTTCTTC. As protein: CSVAKRGNEQFF.

The rearrangement joins TRBV15 to TRBJ2-1; D could derive from TRBD1 or TRBD2 (6 bases each). Trimming took 7 bases from V and 0 from J, leaving 19 bases between them. CDR3 length: 17 residues. In germline, CDR1 is LNHNV, CDR2 YYDKDF (reference sequence). CDR3 residues: CATKGGGPSSSYNEQFF. CDR3 coding DNA: TGTGCCACCAAGGGGGGAGGCCCTTCTAGCTCCTACAATGAGCAGTTCTTC.